Listed here are 20 T cell receptor beta chains from one sample, sequenced in a study of vaccination effects on CD4 cells after COVID-19. What these receptors recognize is not known. Produced via immunoSEQ multiplex PCR; TCRdb's table is partial and in-frame only. Here the sample spans tens of thousands of clones, around two thirds being singletons. After expansion with viral peptide pools in the ViraFEST assay, antigen-specific CD4+ T cells were sequenced. When less than 13 days of culture had elapsed, CD4+ T cells were isolated. Vaccine recipients had no previous SARS-CoV-2 infection; their nucleocapsid antibodies were negative. The sequences come from CD4+ T cells from PBMCs cultured with HCoV-OC43 spike peptides, collected before COVID-19 vaccination. Subset denoted: HCoV-OC43 spike overlapping peptide pool stimulation. The receptors here all came from a human donor who received a COVID-19 vaccine.

The chain is built from TRBV4-1 and TRBJ2-1; 10 bases map to TRBD2. Unmatched junction bases numbered 2, after V lost 6 bases and J lost 3 bases. CDR1 is MGHRA and CDR2 is YSYEKL in the germline V gene. The CDR3 sequence is 14 residues long. CDR3 amino acids: CASRGLANYNEQFF. The CDR3 bases are TGCGCCAGCAGGGGACTAGCGAACTACAATGAGCAGTTCTTC.

This clone has a single count. The chain employs TRBV14 and TRBJ2-7; TRBD1 matches at 10 bases. CDR1 is SGHDN and CDR2 is FVKESK in the germline V gene. The trim removed 5 bases at V and 7 bases at J, leaving 11 bases unmatched. The CDR3 loop spans 15 amino acids. The CDR3 DNA follows: TGTGCCAGCAGCTCCCGACAGGGGGCGACGCGAGAGCAGTACTTC. Protein: CASSSRQGATREQYF. Full variable domain (outside the CDR3, taken from reference TRBV14 and TRBJ2-7): EAGVTQFPSHSVIEKGQTVTLRCDPISGHDNLYWYRRVMGKEIKFLLHFVKESKQDESGMPNNRFLAERTGGTYSTLKVQPAELEDSGVYFCASSSRQGATREQYFGPGTRLTVT.

The J gene is TRBJ2-1, the V gene TRBV20-1; D unclear. The CDR3 is made up of 11 amino acids. Germline V gives CDR1 DFQATT, CDR2 SNEGSKA (reference sequence). V was cut by 4 bases and J by 6 bases, with 7 bases left in between. The DNA for the CDR3 is TGCAGTGCTACAGGCGCCAATGAGCAGTTCTTC. Its translation is CSATGANEQFF.

The chain employs TRBV19 and TRBJ2-2; D gene uncertain. The CDR3 covers 17 residues. Germline CDR1 is LNHDA and CDR2 is SQIVND (reference sequence). The V gene lost 3 bases and the J gene lost 8 bases, with 22 bases spanning the gap. For the CDR3, the DNA is TGTGCCAGTAGTATGAAGACCCAGAGTTCCCCTAGGGGGGAGCTGTTTTTT. Its translation: CASSMKTQSSPRGELFF.

The chain links TRBV2 to TRBJ2-5; D is undetermined. The V end was cut by 7 bases, the J end by 2 bases, with 23 bases between. The germline gives CDR1 SNHLY, CDR2 FYNNEI. There are 17 residues in the CDR3. The CDR3 DNA reads as TGTGCCAGCATAACGGTAGACCCCCTACTGCCTCAAGAGACCCAGTACTTC. It codes for CASITVDPLLPQETQYF.

The chain has TRBV11-2 and TRBJ2-7, with D possibly TRBD2 on 6 matching bases. Between the trimmed V and J ends, which lost 6 bases and 4 bases, there was a span of 25 bases. CDR1 and CDR2 (germline): SGHAT, FQNNGV. The CDR3 spans 17 residues. The CDR3 loop is CASRTYRDSDKRYEQYF. CDR3 DNA: TGTGCCAGCAGAACATACCGGGACTCAGACAAGCGGTACGAGCAGTACTTC.

This chain links TRBV6-4 with TRBJ2-2, with TRBD1 matching 8 bases. The CDR3 is 18 amino acids. The J segment lost 0 bases and the V segment lost 2 bases, leaving 8 bases of the junction unmatched. Germline CDR1 MRHNA, CDR2 SNTAGT. In DNA form, the CDR3 reads TGTGCCAGCAGTGACAGACTTCGGACAGGGTCGAACACCGGGGAGCTGTTTTTT. Its translation: CASSDRLRTGSNTGELFF.

This chain connects TRBV20-1 to TRBJ1-1; D is ambiguous. Trimming pared 3 bases from V and 2 bases from J, leaving 7 bases between. The CDR3 length is 12 residues. The germline CDR1 and CDR2 sequences are DFQATT and SNEGSKA (reference sequence). CDR3 sequence reads: CSASRPNTEAFF. The CDR3 DNA sequence: TGCAGTGCTAGTCGCCCTAACACTGAAGCTTTCTTT.

This clone was seen more than once but under ten times. The V call is TRBV6-5, the J call TRBJ2-7; 11 bases line up with TRBD1. Per germline, CDR1 MNHEY and CDR2 SVGAGI. V was clipped by 6 bases and J by 5 bases; unmatched bases: 9. The length of the CDR3 is 15 residues. CDR3 protein: CASRGLGTGGNEQYF. In DNA form, the CDR3 reads TGTGCCAGCAGAGGGTTGGGGACAGGGGGAAACGAGCAGTACTTC.

The V call is TRBV6-5, the J call TRBJ1-2; possible D gene TRBD1, 5 bases. This CDR3 is built from 15 residues. V lost 2 bases and J 3 bases, leaving 13 bases between the germline ends. Germline CDR1 reads MNHEY; CDR2 reads SVGAGI. The CDR3 sequence: CASSYQAGIDYGYTF. The CDR3 coding sequence is TGTGCCAGCAGTTACCAGGCAGGGATTGACTATGGCTACACCTTC.

This chain joins TRBV19 and TRBJ1-5; tentative D call: TRBD1 (5 bases). Trimming pared 5 bases from V and 0 bases from J, leaving 20 bases between. Germline CDR1 LNHDA, CDR2 SQIVND (reference sequence). The CDR3 consists of 18 residues. The CDR3 DNA reads as TGTGCCAGTAGTTCCGCAGGGCCGGGAGTCGCTAGCAATCAGCCCCAGCATTTT. Its protein product is CASSSAGPGVASNQPQHF.

The V call is TRBV15, the J call TRBJ1-5; 7 bases are a match to TRBD1. V lost 9 bases and J lost 2; bases outside the gene matches: 1. The CDR3 length is 12 residues. Per germline, CDR1 LNHNV and CDR2 YYDKDF (reference sequence). In DNA form, the CDR3 reads TGTGCCACAGGACAGGGCAATCAGCCCCAGCATTTT. Its protein product is CATGQGNQPQHF.

This clone rates as medium-sized. The chain has TRBV29-1 and TRBJ1-2; unclear D gene. The V gene's germline CDR1 is SQVTM and CDR2 ANQGSEA. There are 10 residues in the CDR3. The ends were cut back, 2 bases at V and 6 bases at J, with 4 bases in the middle. The CDR3 DNA reads as TGCAGCGTTGAAAGAAATGGCTACACCTTC. As protein: CSVERNGYTF.

The chain is built from TRBV6-5 and TRBJ2-2; TRBD1 is a possible D gene (6 bases). Germline V gives CDR1 MNHEY, CDR2 SVGAGI. This CDR3 has 14 residues. Trimming removed 6 bases from V and 3 bases from J, with 11 bases in between. CDR3 region: CASRPTGYTGELFF. For the CDR3, the DNA is TGTGCCAGCAGGCCAACAGGGTACACCGGGGAGCTGTTTTTT.

The chain combines TRBV6-5 with TRBJ1-5, with TRBD1 as a possible D gene (6 bases). V was trimmed by 7 bases and J by 4 bases, leaving 17 bases between them. CDR3 length equals 15 residues. Germline assignment: CDR1 MNHEY and CDR2 SVGAGI. The CDR3 sequence: CASNSGAEFNQPQHF. Written as DNA, the CDR3 is TGTGCCAGCAATTCAGGGGCAGAATTTAATCAGCCCCAGCATTTT.

This clone was recorded only once. V gene TRBV11-3 combines with J gene TRBJ2-7; TRBD1 is a possible D gene (6 bases). The CDR3 has 14 residues. Germline loops: CDR1 SGHNT, CDR2 YENEEA. Trimming took off 0 bases at V and 4 bases at J, with 10 bases between the two ends. The CDR3 loop reads CASSLDGTRYEQYF. The CDR3 coding sequence is TGTGCCAGCAGCTTAGATGGGACAAGGTACGAGCAGTACTTC. The full variable domain, completed using reference TRBV11-3 and TRBJ2-7, is EAGVVQSPRYKIIEKKQPVAFWCNPISGHNTLYWYLQNLGQGPELLIRYENEEAVDDSQLPKDRFSAERLKGVDSTLKIQPAELGDSAVYLCASSLDGTRYEQYFGPGTRLTVT.

The chain carries TRBV18 and TRBJ2-5; no firm D call. Germline loops: CDR1 KGHSH, CDR2 LQKENI. The CDR3 consists of 14 residues. V was trimmed by 3 bases and J by 2 bases, leaving 10 bases between them. The CDR3 here is CASSPMEIQETQYF. The CDR3 DNA sequence: TGTGCCAGCTCACCTATGGAAATACAAGAGACCCAGTACTTC.

This chain joins TRBV7-2 and TRBJ2-5; D is unclear. CDR3 length: 13 amino acids. The V gene lost 1 base and the J gene lost 1 base, with 4 bases spanning the gap. Germline loops: CDR1 SGHTA, CDR2 FQGNSA. CDR3: CASSLVIQETQYF. CDR3 nucleotide sequence: TGTGCCAGCAGCTTAGTTATCCAAGAGACCCAGTACTTC.

The sample holds a few counts of this clone. The gene calls are TRBV6-5 and TRBJ1-6; the D gene is possibly TRBD1 (5 bases). The germline CDR1 and CDR2 sequences are MNHEY and SVGAGI. This CDR3 has 14 residues. V was clipped by 0 bases and J by 8 bases, with 8 bases between them. CDR3 loop: CASSYSPGHSPLHF. The CDR3 coding sequence is TGTGCCAGCAGTTACTCCCCGGGGCATTCACCCCTCCACTTT.

This clone was detected a few times. The rearrangement links TRBV7-9 to TRBJ1-1, with D maybe TRBD1 (5 bases). The CDR3 sequence is 12 residues long. Trimming took off 6 bases at V and 2 bases at J, with 7 bases between the two ends. The V gene's germline CDR1 is SEHNR and CDR2 FQNEAQ (reference sequence). CDR3 loop: CASSWDNTEAFF. Here the CDR3 DNA reads TGTGCCAGCAGTTGGGACAACACTGAAGCTTTCTTT.